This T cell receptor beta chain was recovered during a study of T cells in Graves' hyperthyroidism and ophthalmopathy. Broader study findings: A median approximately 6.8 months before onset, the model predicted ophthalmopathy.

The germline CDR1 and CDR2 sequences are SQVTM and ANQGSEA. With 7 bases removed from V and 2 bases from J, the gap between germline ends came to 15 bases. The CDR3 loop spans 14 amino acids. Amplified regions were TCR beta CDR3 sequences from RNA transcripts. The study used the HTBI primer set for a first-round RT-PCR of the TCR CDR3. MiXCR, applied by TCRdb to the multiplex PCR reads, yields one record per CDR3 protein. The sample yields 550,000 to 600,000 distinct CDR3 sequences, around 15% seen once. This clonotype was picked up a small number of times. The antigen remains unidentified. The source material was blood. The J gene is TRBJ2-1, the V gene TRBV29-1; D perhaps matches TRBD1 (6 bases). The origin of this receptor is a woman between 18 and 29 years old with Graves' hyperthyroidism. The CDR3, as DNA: TGCAGCGGTTACGATACAGGGACCTACAATGAGCAGTTCTTC. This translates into CSGYDTGTYNEQFF.